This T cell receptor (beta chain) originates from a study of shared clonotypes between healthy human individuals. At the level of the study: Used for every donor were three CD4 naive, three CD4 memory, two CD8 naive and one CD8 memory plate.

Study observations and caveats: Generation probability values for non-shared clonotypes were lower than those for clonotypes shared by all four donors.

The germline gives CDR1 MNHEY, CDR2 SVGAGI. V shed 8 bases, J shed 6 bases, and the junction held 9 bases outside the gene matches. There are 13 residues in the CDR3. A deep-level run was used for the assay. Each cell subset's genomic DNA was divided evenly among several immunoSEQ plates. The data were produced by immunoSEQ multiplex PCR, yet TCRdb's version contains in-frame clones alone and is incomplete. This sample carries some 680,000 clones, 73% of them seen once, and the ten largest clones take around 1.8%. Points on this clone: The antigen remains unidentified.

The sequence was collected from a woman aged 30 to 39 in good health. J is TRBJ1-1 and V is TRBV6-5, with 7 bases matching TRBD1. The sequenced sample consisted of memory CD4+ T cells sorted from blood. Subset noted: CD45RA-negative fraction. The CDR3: CASRTGDLAEAFF. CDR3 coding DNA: TGTGCCAGCCGCACAGGGGATCTCGCTGAAGCTTTCTTT.